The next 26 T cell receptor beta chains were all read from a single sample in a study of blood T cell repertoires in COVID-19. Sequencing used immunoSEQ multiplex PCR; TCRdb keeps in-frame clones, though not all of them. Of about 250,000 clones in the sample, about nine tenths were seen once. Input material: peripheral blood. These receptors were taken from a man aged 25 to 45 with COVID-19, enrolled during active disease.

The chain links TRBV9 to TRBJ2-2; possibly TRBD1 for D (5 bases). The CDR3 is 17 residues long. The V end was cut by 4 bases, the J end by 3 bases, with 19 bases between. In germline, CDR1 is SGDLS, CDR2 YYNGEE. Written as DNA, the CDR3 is TGTGCCAGCAGCCAAACCCTGGGGCAGGCGCACACCGGGGAGCTGTTTTTT. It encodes CASSQTLGQAHTGELFF.

CDR3 DNA sequence: TGTGCCAGCAGCCAAGAGTCGGCGGGGAACACAGATACGCAGTATTTT. It is translated as CASSQESAGNTDTQYF. The J gene is TRBJ2-3, the V gene TRBV3-1 (or the pseudogene TRBV3-2), with a tentative D call TRBD2 (6 bases). CDR1 and CDR2 from the germline V gene are LGHDT and YNNKEL (reference sequence). The CDR3 consists of 16 residues. Deletions cut 0 bases from V and 2 bases from J, with 12 bases between.

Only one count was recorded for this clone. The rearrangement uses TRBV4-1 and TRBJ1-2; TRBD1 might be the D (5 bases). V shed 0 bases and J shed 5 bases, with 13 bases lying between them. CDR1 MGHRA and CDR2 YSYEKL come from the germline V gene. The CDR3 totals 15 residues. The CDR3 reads CASSQEWPRGYGYTF. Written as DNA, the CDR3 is TGCGCCAGCAGCCAAGAATGGCCGCGGGGGTATGGCTACACCTTC.

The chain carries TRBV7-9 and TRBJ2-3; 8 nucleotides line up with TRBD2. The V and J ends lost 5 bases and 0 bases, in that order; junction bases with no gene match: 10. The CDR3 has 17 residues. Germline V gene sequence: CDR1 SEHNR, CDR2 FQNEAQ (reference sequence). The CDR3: CASSKLLAGLSTDTQYF. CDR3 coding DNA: TGTGCCAGCAGCAAACTTTTAGCGGGGCTCAGCACAGATACGCAGTATTTT.

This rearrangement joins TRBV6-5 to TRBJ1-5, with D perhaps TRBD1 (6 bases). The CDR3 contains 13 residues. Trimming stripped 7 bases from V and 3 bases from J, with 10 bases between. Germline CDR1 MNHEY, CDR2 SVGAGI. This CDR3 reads CASNTGYNQPQHF. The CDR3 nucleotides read TGTGCCAGCAATACAGGGTACAATCAGCCCCAGCATTTT.

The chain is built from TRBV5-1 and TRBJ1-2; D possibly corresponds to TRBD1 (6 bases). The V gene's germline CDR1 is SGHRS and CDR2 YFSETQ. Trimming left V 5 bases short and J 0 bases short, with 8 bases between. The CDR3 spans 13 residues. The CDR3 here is CASSGGSNYGYTF. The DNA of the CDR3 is TGCGCCAGCAGTGGGGGCTCTAACTATGGCTACACCTTC.

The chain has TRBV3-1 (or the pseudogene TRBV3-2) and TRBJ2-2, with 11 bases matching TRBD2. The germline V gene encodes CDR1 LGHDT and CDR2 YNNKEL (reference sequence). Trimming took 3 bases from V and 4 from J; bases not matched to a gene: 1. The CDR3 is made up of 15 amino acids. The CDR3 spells CASSHSGGGTGELFF. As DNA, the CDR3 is TGTGCCAGCAGCCATAGCGGGGGGGGCACCGGGGAGCTGTTTTTT.

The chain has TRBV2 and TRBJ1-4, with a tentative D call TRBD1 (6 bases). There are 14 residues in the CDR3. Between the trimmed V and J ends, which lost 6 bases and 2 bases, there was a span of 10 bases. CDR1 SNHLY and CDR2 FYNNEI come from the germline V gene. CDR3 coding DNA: TGTGCCAGCAGGCGGACAGTGACTAATGAAAAACTGTTTTTT. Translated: CASRRTVTNEKLFF. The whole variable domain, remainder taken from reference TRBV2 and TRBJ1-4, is EPEVTQTPSHQVTQMGQEVILRCVPISNHLYFYWYRQILGQKVEFLVSFYNNEISEKSEIFDDQFSVERPDGSNFTLKIRSTKLEDSAMYFCASRRTVTNEKLFFGSGTQLSVL.

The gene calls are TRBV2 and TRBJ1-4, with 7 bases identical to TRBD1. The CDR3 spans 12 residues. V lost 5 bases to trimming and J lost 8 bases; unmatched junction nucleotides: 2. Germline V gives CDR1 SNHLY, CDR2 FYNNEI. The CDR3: CASSRTGEKLFF. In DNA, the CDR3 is TGTGCCAGCAGTCGGACAGGAGAAAAACTGTTTTTT.

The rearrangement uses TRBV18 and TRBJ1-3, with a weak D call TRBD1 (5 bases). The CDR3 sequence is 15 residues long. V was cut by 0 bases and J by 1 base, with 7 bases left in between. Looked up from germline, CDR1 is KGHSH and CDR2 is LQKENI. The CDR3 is CASSPPAGSGNTIYF. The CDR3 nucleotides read TGTGCCAGCTCACCACCCGCAGGGTCTGGAAACACCATATATTTT.

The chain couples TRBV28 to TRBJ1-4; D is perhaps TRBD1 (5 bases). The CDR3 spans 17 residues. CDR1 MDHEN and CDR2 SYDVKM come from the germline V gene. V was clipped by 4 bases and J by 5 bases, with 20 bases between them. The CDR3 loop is CASSWVRRGYGNEKLFF. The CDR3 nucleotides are TGTGCCAGCAGTTGGGTCAGAAGGGGCTATGGAAATGAAAAACTGTTTTTT. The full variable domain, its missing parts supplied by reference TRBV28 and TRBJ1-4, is DVKVTQSSRYLVKRTGEKVFLECVQDMDHENMFWYRQDPGLGLRLIYFSYDVKMKEKGDIPEGYSVSREKKERFSLILESASTNQTSMYLCASSWVRRGYGNEKLFFGSGTQLSVL.

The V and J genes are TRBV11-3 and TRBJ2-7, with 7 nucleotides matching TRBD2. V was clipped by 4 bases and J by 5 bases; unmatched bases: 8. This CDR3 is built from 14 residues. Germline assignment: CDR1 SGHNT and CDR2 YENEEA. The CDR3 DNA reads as TGTGCCAGCAGCTCCGCGCGGGGGATGAACGAGCAGTACTTC. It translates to CASSSARGMNEQYF.

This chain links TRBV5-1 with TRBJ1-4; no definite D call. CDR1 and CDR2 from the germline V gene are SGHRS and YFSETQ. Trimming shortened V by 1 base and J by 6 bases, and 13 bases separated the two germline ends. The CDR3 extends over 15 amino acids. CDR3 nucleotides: TGCGCCAGCAGCTTGAGCGGGCAAACGTATGAAAAACTGTTTTTT. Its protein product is CASSLSGQTYEKLFF.

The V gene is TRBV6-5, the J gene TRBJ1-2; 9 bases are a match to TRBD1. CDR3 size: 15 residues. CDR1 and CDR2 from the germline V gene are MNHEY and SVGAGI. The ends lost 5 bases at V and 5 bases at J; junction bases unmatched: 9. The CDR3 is CASSRGQGFGYGYTF. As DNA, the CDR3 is TGTGCCAGCAGTCGAGGACAGGGGTTTGGTTATGGCTACACCTTC.

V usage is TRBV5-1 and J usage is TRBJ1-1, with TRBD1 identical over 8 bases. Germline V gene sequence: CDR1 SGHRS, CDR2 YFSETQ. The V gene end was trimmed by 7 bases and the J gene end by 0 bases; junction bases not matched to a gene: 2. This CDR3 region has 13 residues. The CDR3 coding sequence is TGCGCCAGCTGGGGACAGGTGAACACTGAAGCTTTCTTT. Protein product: CASWGQVNTEAFF.

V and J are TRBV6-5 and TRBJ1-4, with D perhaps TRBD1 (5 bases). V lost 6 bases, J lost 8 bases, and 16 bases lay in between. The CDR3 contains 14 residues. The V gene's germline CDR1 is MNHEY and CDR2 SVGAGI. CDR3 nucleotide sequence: TGTGCCAGCAGACGAAGGCAGGGAGGGGAAAAACTGTTTTTT. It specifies CASRRRQGGEKLFF.

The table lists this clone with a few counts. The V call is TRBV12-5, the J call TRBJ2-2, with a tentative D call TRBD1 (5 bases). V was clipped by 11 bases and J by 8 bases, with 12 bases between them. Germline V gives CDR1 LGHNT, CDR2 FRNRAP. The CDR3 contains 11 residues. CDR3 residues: CACRVFGELFF. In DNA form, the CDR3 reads TGTGCTTGCAGGGTTTTTGGGGAGCTGTTTTTT.

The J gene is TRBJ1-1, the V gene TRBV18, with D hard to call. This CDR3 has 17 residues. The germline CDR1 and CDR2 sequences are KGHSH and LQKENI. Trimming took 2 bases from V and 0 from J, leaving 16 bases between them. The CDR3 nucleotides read TGTGCCAGCTCACCATCGGAGGCCGCCTTAATGAACACTGAAGCTTTCTTT. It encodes CASSPSEAALMNTEAFF.

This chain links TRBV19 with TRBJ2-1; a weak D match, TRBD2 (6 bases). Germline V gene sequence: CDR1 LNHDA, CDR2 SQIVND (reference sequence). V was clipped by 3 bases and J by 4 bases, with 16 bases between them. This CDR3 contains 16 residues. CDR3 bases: TGTGCCAGTAGTATTATCGGGACTCTATCTTACAATGAGCAGTTCTTC. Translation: CASSIIGTLSYNEQFF.

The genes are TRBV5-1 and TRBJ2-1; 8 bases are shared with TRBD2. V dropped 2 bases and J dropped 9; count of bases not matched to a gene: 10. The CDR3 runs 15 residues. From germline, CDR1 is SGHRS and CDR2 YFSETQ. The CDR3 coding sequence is TGCGCCAGCAGCTTTAACGCGGGGGGCTTGGGTGAGCAGTTCTTC. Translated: CASSFNAGGLGEQFF. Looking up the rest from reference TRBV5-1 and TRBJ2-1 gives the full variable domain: KAGVTQTPRYLIKTRGQQVTLSCSPISGHRSVSWYQQTPGQGLQFLFEYFSETQRNKGNFPGRFSGRQFSNSRSEMNVSTLELGDSALYLCASSFNAGGLGEQFFGPGTRLTVL.

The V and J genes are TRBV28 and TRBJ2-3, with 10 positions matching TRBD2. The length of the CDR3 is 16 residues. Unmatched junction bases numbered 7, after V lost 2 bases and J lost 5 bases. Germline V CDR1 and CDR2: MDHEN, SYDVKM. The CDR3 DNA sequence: TGTGCCAGCAGTTTAATCGGAGCGGGGGGGAGAGATACGCAGTATTTT. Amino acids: CASSLIGAGGRDTQYF. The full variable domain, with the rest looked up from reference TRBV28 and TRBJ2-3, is DVKVTQSSRYLVKRTGEKVFLECVQDMDHENMFWYRQDPGLGLRLIYFSYDVKMKEKGDIPEGYSVSREKKERFSLILESASTNQTSMYLCASSLIGAGGRDTQYFGPGTRLTVL.

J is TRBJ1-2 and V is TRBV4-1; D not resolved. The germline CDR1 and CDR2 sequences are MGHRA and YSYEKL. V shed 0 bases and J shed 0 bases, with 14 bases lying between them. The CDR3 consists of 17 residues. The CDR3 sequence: CASSQDRVVRANYGYTF. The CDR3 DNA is TGCGCCAGCAGCCAAGATAGGGTAGTGAGGGCTAACTATGGCTACACCTTC.

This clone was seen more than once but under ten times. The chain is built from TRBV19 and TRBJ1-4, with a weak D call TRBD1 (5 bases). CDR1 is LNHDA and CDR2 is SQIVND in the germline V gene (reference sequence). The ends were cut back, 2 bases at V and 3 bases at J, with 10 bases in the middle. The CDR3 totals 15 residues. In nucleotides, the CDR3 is TGTGCCAGTAGTATAAATGGAGGGGCTAATGAAAAACTGTTTTTT. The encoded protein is CASSINGGANEKLFF.

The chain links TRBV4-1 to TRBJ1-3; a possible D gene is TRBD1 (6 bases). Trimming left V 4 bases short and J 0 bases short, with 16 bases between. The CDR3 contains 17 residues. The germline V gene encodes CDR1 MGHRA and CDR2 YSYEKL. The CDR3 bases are TGCGCCAGCAGCCGAGTGTACAGGGCTACCTCTGGAAACACCATATATTTT. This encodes CASSRVYRATSGNTIYF.

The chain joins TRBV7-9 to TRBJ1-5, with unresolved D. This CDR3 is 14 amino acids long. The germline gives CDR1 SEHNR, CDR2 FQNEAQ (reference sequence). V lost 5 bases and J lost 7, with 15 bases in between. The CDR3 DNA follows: TGTGCCAGCAGCCCCGGGTCTCGAGGGCAGCCCCAGCATTTT. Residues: CASSPGSRGQPQHF.

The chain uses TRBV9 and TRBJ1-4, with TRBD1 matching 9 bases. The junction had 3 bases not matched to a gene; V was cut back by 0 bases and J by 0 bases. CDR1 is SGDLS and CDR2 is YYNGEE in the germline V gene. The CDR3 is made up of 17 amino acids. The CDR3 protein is CASSVGRTGATNEKLFF. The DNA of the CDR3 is TGTGCCAGCAGCGTAGGGAGGACAGGGGCAACTAATGAAAAACTGTTTTTT.